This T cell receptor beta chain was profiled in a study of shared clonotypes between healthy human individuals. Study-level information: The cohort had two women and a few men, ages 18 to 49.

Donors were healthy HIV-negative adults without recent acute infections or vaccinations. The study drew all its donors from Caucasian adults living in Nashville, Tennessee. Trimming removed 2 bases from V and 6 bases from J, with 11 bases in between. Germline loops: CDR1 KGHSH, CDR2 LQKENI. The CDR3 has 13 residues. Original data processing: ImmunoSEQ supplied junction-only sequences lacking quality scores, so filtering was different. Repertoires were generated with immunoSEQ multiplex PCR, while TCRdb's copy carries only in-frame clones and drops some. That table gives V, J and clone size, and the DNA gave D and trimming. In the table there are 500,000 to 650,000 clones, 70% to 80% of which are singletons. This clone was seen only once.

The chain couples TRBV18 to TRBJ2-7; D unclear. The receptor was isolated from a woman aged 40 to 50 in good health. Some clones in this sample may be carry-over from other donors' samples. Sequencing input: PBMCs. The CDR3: CASSPAGSSEQYF. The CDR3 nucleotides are TGTGCCAGCTCACCAGCAGGTTCCAGCGAGCAGTACTTC.